This T cell receptor (beta chain) is from a study of T cells in Graves' hyperthyroidism and ophthalmopathy. Study background: Peripheral blood specimens were obtained at initial diagnosis, prior to any treatment.

Findings and caveats of the study: Most thyroid clonotypes expanded above 0.001 appeared in blood too. Ophthalmopathy was separated from stable hyperthyroidism by a 13 V-J model.

RNA transcripts were the template for amplifying TCR beta CDR3 regions. Initially, a first-round RT-PCR of the TCR CDR3 employed the HTBI primer set. From the multiplex PCR reads, TCRdb called clonotypes with MiXCR, one entry per CDR3 protein. The top ten clones hold roughly 3.4% of a sample with about 600,000 distinct CDR3 sequences, around 15% of them seen once. This clonotype was seen at least ten times. Its antigen is unidentified. The germline CDR1 and CDR2 sequences are KGHSH and LQKENI. V lost 5 bases and J 3 bases, leaving 4 bases between the germline ends. The CDR3 loop spans 12 amino acids. This clonotype was sampled from a woman aged 40 to 49 with Graves' ophthalmopathy. Input material: blood. This chain connects TRBV18 to TRBJ2-2; D unresolved. The CDR3 DNA follows: TGTGCCAGCTCAAGGTACACCGGGGAGCTGTTTTTT. It is translated as CASSRYTGELFF.